These T cell receptor beta chains were read from a single sample in a study of T cell changes during pregnancy in multiple sclerosis. Repertoires were generated with immunoSEQ multiplex PCR, while TCRdb's copy carries only in-frame clones and drops some. The table has around 72,000 clones, 90% to 95% seen once. Sample: peripheral blood, taken in the third trimester of pregnancy. These receptors were obtained from a female donor in good health, enrolled as a control in a pregnancy study. Both conserved end residues are part of each CDR3. The D gene is left open where the match is weak. Expanded clones get a size class; other rows say once, few or many, or leave the size out.

TRBJ1-1 NA TRBV5-1 NA CASVSLPGQMNTEAFF TGCGCCAGCGTCAGCTTGCCAGGACAAATGAACACTGAAGCTTTCTTT
TRBJ2-1 NA TRBV5-1 NA CASSFKVGSGHNEQFF TGCGCCAGCAGCTTTAAAGTTGGAAGCGGGCACAATGAGCAGTTCTTC
TRBJ2-7 NA TRBV27 TRBD1 CASSPGTGGMNEQYF TGTGCCAGCAGCCCCGGGACAGGGGGCATGAACGAGCAGTACTTC
TRBJ2-3 once TRBV11-3 NA CASSLGGSADTQYF TGTGCCAGCAGCTTAGGAGGGTCTGCAGATACGCAGTATTTT
TRBJ1-2 NA TRBV19 NA CASSARQVVDYGYTF TGTGCCAGTAGTGCTCGACAGGTGGTGGACTATGGCTACACCTTC
TRBJ1-5 NA TRBV19 NA CASSPGVGGQPQHF TGTGCCAGTAGTCCAGGGGTAGGCGGTCAGCCCCAGCATTTT
TRBJ1-2 NA TRBV19 NA CASSVNTEESYTF TGTGCCAGTAGTGTCAACACCGAGGAGAGCTACACCTTC
TRBJ1-3 NA TRBV29-1 NA CSVEGLSGNTIYF TGCAGCGTTGAGGGCCTCTCTGGAAACACCATATATTTT
TRBJ1-6 NA TRBV7-2 TRBD1 CASRSTGTQFPPLHF TGTGCCAGCAGGTCGACAGGGACCCAATTTCCACCCCTCCACTTT
TRBJ1-1 NA TRBV29-1 NA CSVEIVTEAFF TGCAGCGTTGAAATAGTCACTGAAGCTTTCTTT
TRBJ2-1 NA TRBV14 NA CASSHLDYPLNEQFF TGTGCCAGCAGCCACCTGGACTACCCACTCAATGAGCAGTTCTTC
TRBJ2-7 once TRBV7-9 TRBD1 CASKLGTEVDEQYF TGTGCCAGCAAACTTGGGACAGAAGTCGACGAGCAGTACTTC
TRBJ2-1 NA TRBV6-5 NA CASSYSRGGRFNEQFF TGTGCCAGCAGTTACTCGAGGGGGGGGCGTTTCAATGAGCAGTTCTTC
TRBJ2-7 NA TRBV19 NA CASSIRGGKDEQYF TGTGCCAGTAGTATCAGAGGGGGAAAGGACGAGCAGTACTTC
TRBJ2-3 NA TRBV7-9 TRBD2 CASSLLAGGPTDTQYF TGTGCCAGCAGCTTACTAGCGGGGGGCCCCACAGATACGCAGTATTTT
TRBJ2-7 NA TRBV4-1 TRBD1 CASRPGQDSRYEQYF TGCGCCAGCAGACCGGGACAGGATTCTCGCTACGAGCAGTACTTC
TRBJ2-7 once TRBV11-1 TRBD1 CASSRGQFGYEQYF TGTGCCAGCAGCCGGGGACAGTTTGGCTACGAGCAGTACTTC
TRBJ1-6 NA TRBV27 TRBD1 CASNPTTGSNSPLHF TGTGCCAGCAACCCTACGACAGGGTCCAATTCACCCCTCCACTTT
TRBJ1-2 NA TRBV28 NA CASRGGRSPYNYGYTF TGTGCCAGCAGAGGGGGACGGAGTCCTTATAACTATGGCTACACCTTC
TRBJ1-4 NA TRBV28 NA CASRRTGGLTNEKLFF TGTGCCAGCAGACGAACCGGGGGACTAACTAATGAAAAACTGTTTTTT
TRBJ2-2 NA TRBV6-5 NA CTSSYLDRLNTGELFF TGTACCAGCAGTTACCTCGACAGGTTGAACACCGGGGAGCTGTTTTTT
TRBJ1-1 NA TRBV6-4 TRBD1 CASSLDREDTEAFF TGTGCCAGCAGCCTGGACAGGGAGGATACTGAAGCTTTCTTT
TRBJ2-7 NA TRBV9 TRBD1 CASSVAGQGIYEQYF TGTGCCAGCAGCGTAGCGGGACAGGGGATCTACGAGCAGTACTTC
TRBJ2-5 once TRBV7-9 TRBD2 CASSLGGPGLQEETQYF TGTGCCAGCAGCTTGGGGGGTCCGGGACTACAAGAAGAGACCCAGTACTTC
TRBJ1-2 once TRBV5-4 NA CASSLGLVYGYTF TGTGCCAGCAGCTTGGGACTAGTCTATGGCTACACCTTC
TRBJ2-7 NA TRBV19 TRBD1 CASSNPGQGSYEQYF TGTGCCAGTAGCAACCCCGGACAGGGATCCTACGAGCAGTACTTC
TRBJ1-5 NA TRBV28 NA CASSLPPRPGGNQPQHF TGTGCCAGCAGTTTACCGCCCCGACCGGGGGGCAATCAGCCCCAGCATTTT